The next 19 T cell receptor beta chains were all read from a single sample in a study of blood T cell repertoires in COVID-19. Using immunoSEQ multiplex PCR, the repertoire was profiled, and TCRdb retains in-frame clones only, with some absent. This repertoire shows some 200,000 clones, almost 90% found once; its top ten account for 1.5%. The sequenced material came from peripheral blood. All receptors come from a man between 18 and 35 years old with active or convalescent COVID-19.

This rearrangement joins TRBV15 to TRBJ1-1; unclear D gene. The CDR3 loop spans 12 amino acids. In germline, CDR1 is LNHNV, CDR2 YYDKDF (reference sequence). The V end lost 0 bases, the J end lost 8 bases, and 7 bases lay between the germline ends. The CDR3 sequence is CATSREGGEAFF. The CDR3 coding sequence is TGTGCCACCAGCAGAGAGGGAGGCGAAGCTTTCTTT.

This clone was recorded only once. In DNA, the CDR3 is TGTGCCAGCTCACCACCCCTCTACAGGGTGGGCCCCACAGATACGCAGTATTTT. Translated, it gives CASSPPLYRVGPTDTQYF. V gene TRBV18 combines with J gene TRBJ2-3, with D possibly being TRBD1 (6 bases). V lost 0 bases and J lost 2, with 18 bases in between. The length of the CDR3 is 18 residues. Germline-derived CDR1 and CDR2 are KGHSH and LQKENI.

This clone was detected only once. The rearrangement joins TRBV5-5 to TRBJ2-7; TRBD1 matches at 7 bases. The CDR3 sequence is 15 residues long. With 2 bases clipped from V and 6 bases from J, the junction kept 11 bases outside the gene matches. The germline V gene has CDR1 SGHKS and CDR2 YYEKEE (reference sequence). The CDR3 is CASSLQGLGTSEQYF. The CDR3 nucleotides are TGTGCCAGCAGCTTACAGGGGCTTGGTACAAGCGAGCAGTACTTC.

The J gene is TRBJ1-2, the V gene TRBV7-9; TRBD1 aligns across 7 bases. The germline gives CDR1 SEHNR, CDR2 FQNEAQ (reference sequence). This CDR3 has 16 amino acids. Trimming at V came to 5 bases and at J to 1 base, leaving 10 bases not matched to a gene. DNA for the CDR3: TGTGCCAGCAGCCCCCAGGGGGGCCAAGTTAACTATGGCTACACCTTC. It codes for CASSPQGGQVNYGYTF.

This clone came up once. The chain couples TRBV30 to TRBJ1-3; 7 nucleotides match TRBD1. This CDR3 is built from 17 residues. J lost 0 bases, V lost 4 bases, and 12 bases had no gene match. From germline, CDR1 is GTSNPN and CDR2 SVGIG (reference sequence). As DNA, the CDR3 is TGTGCCTGGACCCCTAAGACAGGGAGCCCCTCTGGAAACACCATATATTTT. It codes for CAWTPKTGSPSGNTIYF.

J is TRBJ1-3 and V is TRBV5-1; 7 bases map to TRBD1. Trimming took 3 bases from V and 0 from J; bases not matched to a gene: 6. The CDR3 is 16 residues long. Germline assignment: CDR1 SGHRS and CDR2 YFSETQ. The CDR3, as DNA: TGCGCCAGCAGCTCGACAGGGCCCATCTCTGGAAACACCATATATTTT. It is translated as CASSSTGPISGNTIYF.

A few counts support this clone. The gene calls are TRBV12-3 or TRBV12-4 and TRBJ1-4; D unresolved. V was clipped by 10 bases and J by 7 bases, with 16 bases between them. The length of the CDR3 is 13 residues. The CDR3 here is CATAGGPSEKLFF. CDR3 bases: TGTGCCACCGCGGGAGGGCCTAGTGAAAAACTGTTTTTT.

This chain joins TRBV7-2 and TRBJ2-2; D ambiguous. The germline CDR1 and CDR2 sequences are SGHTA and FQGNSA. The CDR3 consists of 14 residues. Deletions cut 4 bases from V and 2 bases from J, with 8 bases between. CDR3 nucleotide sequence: TGTGCCAGCAGCTACAGCCATAACACCGGGGAGCTGTTTTTT. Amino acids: CASSYSHNTGELFF.

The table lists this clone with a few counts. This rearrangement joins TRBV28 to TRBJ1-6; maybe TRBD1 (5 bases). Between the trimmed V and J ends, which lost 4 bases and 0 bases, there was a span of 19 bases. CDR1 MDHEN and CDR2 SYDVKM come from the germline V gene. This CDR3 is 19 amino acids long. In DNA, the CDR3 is TGTGCCAGCAGTTCCCGGGGGGGGACCGCCGGCTCCTATAATTCACCCCTCCACTTT. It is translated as CASSSRGGTAGSYNSPLHF.

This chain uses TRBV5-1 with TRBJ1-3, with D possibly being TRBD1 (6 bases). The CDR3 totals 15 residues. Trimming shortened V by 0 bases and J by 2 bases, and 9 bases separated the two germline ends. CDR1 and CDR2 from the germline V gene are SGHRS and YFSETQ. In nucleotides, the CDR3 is TGCGCCAGCAGCTTGGTTGGGGGCACTGGAAACACCATATATTTT. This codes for CASSLVGGTGNTIYF. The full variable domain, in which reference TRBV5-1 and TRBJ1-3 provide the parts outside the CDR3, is KAGVTQTPRYLIKTRGQQVTLSCSPISGHRSVSWYQQTPGQGLQFLFEYFSETQRNKGNFPGRFSGRQFSNSRSEMNVSTLELGDSALYLCASSLVGGTGNTIYFGEGSWLTVV.

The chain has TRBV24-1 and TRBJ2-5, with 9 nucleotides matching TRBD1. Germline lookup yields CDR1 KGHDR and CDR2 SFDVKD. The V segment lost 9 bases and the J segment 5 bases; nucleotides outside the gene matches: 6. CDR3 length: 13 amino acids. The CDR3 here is CATGGQGGETQYF. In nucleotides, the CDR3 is TGTGCCACCGGGGGACAGGGCGGGGAGACCCAGTACTTC.

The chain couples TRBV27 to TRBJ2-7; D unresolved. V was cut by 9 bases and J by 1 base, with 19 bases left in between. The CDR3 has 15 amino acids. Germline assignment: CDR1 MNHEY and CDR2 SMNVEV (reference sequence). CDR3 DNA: TGTGCCAGTCGTCGACGTGGAGTTACGTCCTACGAGCAGTACTTC. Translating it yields CASRRRGVTSYEQYF.

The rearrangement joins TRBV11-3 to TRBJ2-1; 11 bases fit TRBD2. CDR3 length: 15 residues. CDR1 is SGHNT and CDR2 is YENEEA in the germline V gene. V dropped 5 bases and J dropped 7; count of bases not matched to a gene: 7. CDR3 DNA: TGTGCCAGCAGCCGGGGACTAGCGGTGATTAATGAGCAGTTCTTC. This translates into CASSRGLAVINEQFF.

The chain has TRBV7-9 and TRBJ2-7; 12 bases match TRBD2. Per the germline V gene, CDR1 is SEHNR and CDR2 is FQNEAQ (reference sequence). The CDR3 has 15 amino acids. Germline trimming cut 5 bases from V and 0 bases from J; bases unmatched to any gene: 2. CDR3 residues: CASSRTSGVSYEQYF. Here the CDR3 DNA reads TGTGCCAGCAGCCGGACTAGCGGGGTCTCCTACGAGCAGTACTTC.

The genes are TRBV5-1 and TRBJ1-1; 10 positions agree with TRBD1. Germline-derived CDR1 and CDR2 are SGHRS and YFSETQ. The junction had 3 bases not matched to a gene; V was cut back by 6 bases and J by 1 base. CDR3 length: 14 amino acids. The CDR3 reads CASIRDRGNTEAFF. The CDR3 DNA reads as TGCGCCAGCATCAGGGACAGGGGGAACACTGAAGCTTTCTTT. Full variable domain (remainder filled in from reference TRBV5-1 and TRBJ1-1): KAGVTQTPRYLIKTRGQQVTLSCSPISGHRSVSWYQQTPGQGLQFLFEYFSETQRNKGNFPGRFSGRQFSNSRSEMNVSTLELGDSALYLCASIRDRGNTEAFFGQGTRLTVV.

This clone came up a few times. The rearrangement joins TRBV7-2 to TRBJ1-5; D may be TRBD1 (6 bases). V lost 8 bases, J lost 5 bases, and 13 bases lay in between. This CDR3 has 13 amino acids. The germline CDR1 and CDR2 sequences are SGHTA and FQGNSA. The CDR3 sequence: CASGTRGDQPQHF. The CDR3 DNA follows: TGTGCCAGCGGGACAAGGGGAGATCAGCCCCAGCATTTT.

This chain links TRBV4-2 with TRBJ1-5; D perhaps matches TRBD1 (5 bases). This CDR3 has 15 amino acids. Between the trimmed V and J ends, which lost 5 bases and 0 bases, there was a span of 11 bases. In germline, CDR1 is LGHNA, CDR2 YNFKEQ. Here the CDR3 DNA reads TGTGCCAGCAGCGCCCAGACAGATAGCAATCAGCCCCAGCATTTT. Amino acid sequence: CASSAQTDSNQPQHF.

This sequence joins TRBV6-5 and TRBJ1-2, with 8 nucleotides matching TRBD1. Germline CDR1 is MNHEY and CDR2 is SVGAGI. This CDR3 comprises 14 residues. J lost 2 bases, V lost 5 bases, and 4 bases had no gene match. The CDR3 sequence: CASSRTGSNYGYTF. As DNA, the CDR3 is TGTGCCAGCAGTAGGACAGGGTCGAACTATGGCTACACCTTC.

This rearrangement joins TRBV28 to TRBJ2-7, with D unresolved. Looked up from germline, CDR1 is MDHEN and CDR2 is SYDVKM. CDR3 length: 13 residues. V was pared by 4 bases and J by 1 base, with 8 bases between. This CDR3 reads CASSSPRSYEQYF. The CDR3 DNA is TGTGCCAGCAGTTCCCCCCGTTCCTACGAGCAGTACTTC.